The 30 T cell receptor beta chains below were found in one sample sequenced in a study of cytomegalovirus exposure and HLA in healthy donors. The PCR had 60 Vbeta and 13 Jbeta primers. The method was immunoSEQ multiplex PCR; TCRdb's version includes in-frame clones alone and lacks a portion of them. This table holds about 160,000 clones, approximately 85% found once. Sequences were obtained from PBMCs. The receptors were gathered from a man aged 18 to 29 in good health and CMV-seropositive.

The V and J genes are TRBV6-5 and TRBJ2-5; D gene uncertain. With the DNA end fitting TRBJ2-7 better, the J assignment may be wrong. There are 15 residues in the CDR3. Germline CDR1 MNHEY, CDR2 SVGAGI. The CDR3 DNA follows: TGTGCCAGCAGTTATGGGCCCGGCAGCACCTACGAGCAGTACTTC. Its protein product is CASSYGPGSTYEQYF.

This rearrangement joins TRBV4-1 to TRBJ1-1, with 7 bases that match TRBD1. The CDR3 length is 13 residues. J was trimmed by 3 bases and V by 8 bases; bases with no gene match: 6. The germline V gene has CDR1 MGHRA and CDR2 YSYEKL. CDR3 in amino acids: CASQRQGDTEAFF. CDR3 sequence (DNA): TGCGCCAGCCAGAGACAGGGCGACACTGAAGCTTTCTTT.

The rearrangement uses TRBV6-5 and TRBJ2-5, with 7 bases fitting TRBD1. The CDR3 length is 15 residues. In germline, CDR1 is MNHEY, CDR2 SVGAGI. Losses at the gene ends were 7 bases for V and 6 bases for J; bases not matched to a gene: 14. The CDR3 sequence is CASTHRDRDAKTQYF. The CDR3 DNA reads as TGTGCCAGCACCCACCGGGACAGAGATGCGAAGACCCAGTACTTC.

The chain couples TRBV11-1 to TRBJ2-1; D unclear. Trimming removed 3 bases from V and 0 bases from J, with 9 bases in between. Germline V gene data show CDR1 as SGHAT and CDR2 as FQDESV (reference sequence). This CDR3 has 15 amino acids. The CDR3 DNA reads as TGTGCCAGCAGCTTTCCGACAAGCTCCTACAATGAGCAGTTCTTC. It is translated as CASSFPTSSYNEQFF.

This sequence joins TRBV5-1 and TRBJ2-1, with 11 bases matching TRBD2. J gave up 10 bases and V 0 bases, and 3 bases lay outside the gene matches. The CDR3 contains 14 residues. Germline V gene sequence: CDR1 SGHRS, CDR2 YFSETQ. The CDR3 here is CASSLVASGGEQFF. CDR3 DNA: TGCGCCAGCAGCTTGGTAGCTAGCGGGGGGGAGCAGTTCTTC.

CDR3 nucleotide sequence: TGTGCCAGCAGCCCGGGTCTGGGGGGGTCCATTTACGAGCAGTACTTC. Translated: CASSPGLGGSIYEQYF. V gene TRBV14 combines with J gene TRBJ2-7; 7 nucleotides line up with TRBD2. Germline-derived CDR1 and CDR2 are SGHDN and FVKESK. The trim removed 4 bases at V and 4 bases at J, leaving 13 bases unmatched. This CDR3 is built from 16 residues. Complete variable domain (other parts from reference TRBV14 and TRBJ2-7): EAGVTQFPSHSVIEKGQTVTLRCDPISGHDNLYWYRRVMGKEIKFLLHFVKESKQDESGMPNNRFLAERTGGTYSTLKVQPAELEDSGVYFCASSPGLGGSIYEQYFGPGTRLTVT.

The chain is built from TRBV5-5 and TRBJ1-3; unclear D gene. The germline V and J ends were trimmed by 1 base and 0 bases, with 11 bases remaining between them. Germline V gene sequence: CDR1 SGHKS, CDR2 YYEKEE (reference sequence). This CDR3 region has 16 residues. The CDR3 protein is CASSLSESLSGNTIYF. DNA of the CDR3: TGTGCCAGCAGCTTGTCGGAGAGCCTCTCTGGAAACACCATATATTTT.

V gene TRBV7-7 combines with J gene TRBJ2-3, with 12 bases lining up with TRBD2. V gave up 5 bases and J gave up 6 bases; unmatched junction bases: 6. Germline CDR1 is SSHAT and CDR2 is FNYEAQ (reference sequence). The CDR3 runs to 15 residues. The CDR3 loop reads CASSQLAGGPDTQYF. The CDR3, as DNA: TGTGCCAGCAGCCAACTAGCGGGGGGTCCGGATACGCAGTATTTT.

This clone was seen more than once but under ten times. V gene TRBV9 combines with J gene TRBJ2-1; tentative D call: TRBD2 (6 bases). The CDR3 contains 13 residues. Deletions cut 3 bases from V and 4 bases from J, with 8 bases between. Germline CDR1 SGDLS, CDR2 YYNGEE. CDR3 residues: CASSDREYNEQFF. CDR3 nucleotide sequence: TGTGCCAGCAGCGACCGGGAGTACAATGAGCAGTTCTTC. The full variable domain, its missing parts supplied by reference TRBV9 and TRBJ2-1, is DSGVTQTPKHLITATGQRVTLRCSPRSGDLSVYWYQQSLDQGLQFLIQYYNGEERAKGNILERFSAQQFPDLHSELNLSSLELGDSALYFCASSDREYNEQFFGPGTRLTVL.

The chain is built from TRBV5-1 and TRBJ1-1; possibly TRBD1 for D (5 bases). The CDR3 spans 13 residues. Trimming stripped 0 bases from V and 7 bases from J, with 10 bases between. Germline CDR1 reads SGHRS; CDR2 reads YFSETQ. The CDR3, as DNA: TGCGCCAGCAGCTTGGTTACAGGAGTTGAAGCTTTCTTT. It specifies CASSLVTGVEAFF.

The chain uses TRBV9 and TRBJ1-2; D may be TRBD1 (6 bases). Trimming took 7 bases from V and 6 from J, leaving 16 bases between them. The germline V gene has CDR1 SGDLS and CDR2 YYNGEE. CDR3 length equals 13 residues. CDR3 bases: TGTGCCAGCGGCCTTAGCCCAGGGGATGGCTACACCTTC. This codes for CASGLSPGDGYTF.

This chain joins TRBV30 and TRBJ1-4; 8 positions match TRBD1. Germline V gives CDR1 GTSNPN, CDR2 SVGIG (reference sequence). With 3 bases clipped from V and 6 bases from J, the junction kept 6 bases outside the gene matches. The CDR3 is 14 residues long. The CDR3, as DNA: TGTGCCTGGAGCGGACAGGGCTCGGATGAAAAACTGTTTTTT. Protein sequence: CAWSGQGSDEKLFF. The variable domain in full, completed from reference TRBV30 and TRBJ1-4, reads SQTIHQWPATLVQPVGSPLSLECTVEGTSNPNLYWYRQAAGRGLQLLFYSVGIGQISSEVPQNLSASRPQDRQFILSSKKLLLSDSGFYLCAWSGQGSDEKLFFGSGTQLSVL.

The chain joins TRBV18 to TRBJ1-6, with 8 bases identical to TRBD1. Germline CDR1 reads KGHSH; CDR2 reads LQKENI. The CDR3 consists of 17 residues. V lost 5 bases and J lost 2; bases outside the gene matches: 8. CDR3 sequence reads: CASSVRQGRPYNSPLHF. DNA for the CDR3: TGTGCCAGCTCAGTCCGACAGGGGCGGCCCTATAATTCACCCCTCCACTTT.

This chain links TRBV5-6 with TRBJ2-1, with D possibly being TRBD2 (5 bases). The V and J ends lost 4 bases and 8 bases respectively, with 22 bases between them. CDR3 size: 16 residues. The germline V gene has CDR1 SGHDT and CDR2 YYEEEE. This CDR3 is CASSATPERRIDEQFF. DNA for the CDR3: TGTGCCAGCAGCGCAACTCCGGAGAGGAGGATCGATGAGCAGTTCTTC.

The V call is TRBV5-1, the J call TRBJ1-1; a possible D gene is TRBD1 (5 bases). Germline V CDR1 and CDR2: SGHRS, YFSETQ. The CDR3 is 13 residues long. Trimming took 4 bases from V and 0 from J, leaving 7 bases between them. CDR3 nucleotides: TGCGCCAGCAGCCCAGGGATGAACACTGAAGCTTTCTTT. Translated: CASSPGMNTEAFF.

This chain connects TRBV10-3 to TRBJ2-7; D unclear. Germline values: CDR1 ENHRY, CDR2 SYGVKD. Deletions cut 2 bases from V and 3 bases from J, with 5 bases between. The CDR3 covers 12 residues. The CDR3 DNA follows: TGTGCCATCAGTGAGAACAACTACGAGCAGTACTTC. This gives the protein CAISENNYEQYF.

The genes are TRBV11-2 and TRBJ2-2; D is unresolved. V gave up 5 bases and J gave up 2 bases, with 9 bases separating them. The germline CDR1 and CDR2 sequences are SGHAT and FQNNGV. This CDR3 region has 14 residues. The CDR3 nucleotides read TGTGCCAGCAGCCCGTACAGAAACACCGGGGAGCTGTTTTTT. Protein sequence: CASSPYRNTGELFF.

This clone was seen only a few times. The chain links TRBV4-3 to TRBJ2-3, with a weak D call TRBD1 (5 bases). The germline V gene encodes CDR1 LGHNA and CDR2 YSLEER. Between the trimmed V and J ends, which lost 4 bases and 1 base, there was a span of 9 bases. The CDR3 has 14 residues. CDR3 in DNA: TGCGCCAGCAGCCCGGACACTGGCACAGATACGCAGTATTTT. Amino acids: CASSPDTGTDTQYF.

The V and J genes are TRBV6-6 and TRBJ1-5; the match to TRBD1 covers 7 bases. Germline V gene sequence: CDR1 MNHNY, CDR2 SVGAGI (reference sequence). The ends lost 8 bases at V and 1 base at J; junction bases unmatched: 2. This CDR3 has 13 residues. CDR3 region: CASSQGSNQPQHF. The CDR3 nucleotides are TGTGCCAGCTCACAGGGGAGCAATCAGCCCCAGCATTTT.

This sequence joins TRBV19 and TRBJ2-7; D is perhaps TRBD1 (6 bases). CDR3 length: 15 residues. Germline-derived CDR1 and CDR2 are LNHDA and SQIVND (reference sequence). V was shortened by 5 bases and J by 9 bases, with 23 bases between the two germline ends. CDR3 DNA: TGTGCCAGTAGTTCCAAGGGGGACGGTGGATATTTGCAGTACTTC. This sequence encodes CASSSKGDGGYLQYF.

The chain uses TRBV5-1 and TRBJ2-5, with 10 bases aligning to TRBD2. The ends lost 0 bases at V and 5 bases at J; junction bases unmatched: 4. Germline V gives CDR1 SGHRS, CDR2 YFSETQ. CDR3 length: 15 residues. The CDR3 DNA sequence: TGCGCCAGCAGCTTGGAGCGGGGGGGCCTTGAGACCCAGTACTTC. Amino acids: CASSLERGGLETQYF.

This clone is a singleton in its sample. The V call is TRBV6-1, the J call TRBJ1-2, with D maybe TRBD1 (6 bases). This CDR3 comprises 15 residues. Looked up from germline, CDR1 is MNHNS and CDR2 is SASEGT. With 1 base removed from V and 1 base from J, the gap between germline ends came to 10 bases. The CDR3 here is CASSEGGTHNYGYTF. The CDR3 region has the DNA TGTGCCAGCAGTGAAGGAGGGACACATAACTATGGCTACACCTTC.

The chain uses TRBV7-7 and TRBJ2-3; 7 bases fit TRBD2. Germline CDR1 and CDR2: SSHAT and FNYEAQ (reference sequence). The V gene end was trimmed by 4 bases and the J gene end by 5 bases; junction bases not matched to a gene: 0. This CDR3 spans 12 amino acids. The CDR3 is CASSSGGDTQYF. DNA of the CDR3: TGTGCCAGCAGCTCGGGAGGAGATACGCAGTATTTT.

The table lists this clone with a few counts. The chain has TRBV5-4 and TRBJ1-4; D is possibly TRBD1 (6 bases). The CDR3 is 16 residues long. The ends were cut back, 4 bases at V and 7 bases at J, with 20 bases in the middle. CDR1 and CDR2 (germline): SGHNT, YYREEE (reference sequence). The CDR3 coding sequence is TGTGCCAGCAGCCCAACAGGGCCGTCTAAGGGTGAAAAACTGTTTTTT. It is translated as CASSPTGPSKGEKLFF.

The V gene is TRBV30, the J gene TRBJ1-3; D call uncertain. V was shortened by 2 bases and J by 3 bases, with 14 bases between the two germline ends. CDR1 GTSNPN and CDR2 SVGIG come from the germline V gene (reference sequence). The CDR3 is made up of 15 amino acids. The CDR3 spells CAWSYPGFYGNTIYF. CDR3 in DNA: TGTGCCTGGAGTTACCCGGGATTCTATGGAAACACCATATATTTT.

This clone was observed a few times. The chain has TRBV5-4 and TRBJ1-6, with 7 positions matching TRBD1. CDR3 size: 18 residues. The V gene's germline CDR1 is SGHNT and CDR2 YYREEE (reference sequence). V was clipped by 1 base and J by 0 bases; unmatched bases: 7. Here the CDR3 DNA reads TGTGCCAGCAGCTTGAGACAGGGCCTGAGCTCCTATAATTCACCCCTCCACTTT. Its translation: CASSLRQGLSSYNSPLHF.

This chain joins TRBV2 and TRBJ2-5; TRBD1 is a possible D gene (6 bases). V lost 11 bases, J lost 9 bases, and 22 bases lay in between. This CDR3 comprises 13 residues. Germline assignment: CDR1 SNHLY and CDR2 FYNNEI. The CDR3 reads CAYGDTRFWAQYF. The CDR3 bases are TGTGCCTATGGGGACACCCGGTTTTGGGCCCAGTACTTC.

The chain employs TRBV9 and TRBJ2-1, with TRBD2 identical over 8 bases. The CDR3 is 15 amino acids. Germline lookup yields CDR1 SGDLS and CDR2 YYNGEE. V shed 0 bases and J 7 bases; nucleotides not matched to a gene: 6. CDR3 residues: CASSVDGGAINEQFF. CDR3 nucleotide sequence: TGTGCCAGCAGCGTAGACGGGGGGGCCATAAATGAGCAGTTCTTC. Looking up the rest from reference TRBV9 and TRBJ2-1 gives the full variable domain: DSGVTQTPKHLITATGQRVTLRCSPRSGDLSVYWYQQSLDQGLQFLIQYYNGEERAKGNILERFSAQQFPDLHSELNLSSLELGDSALYFCASSVDGGAINEQFFGPGTRLTVL.

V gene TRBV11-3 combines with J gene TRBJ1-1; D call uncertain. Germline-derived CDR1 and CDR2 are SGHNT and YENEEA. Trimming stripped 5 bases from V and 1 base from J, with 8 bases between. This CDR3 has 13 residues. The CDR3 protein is CASSPRGNTEAFF. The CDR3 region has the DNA TGTGCCAGCAGCCCCCGCGGGAACACTGAAGCTTTCTTT.

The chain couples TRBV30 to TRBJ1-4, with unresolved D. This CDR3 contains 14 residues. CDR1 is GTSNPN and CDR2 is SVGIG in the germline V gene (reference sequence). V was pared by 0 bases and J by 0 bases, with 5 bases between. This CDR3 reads CAWSVGATNEKLFF. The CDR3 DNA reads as TGTGCCTGGAGTGTAGGAGCAACTAATGAAAAACTGTTTTTT. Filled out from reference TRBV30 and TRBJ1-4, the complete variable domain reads SQTIHQWPATLVQPVGSPLSLECTVEGTSNPNLYWYRQAAGRGLQLLFYSVGIGQISSEVPQNLSASRPQDRQFILSSKKLLLSDSGFYLCAWSVGATNEKLFFGSGTQLSVL.